This T cell receptor beta chain was profiled in a study of blood T cell repertoires in COVID-19. Study-level information: Italy, Spain and the United States were the sources of the convalescent and acute COVID-19 samples.

The cohort comprised adults aged roughly 18 to 95 years residing in around 25 US areas. The CDR3 covers 14 residues. The germline V and J ends were trimmed by 4 bases and 0 bases, with 10 bases remaining between them. The V gene's germline CDR1 is SGHNT and CDR2 YYREEE (reference sequence). Source study methods: Counts of nucleated cells, estimated from reference gene primer amplification, were obtained. Sequencing was performed with immunoSEQ multiplex PCR; in TCRdb, only in-frame clones are kept and a portion is missing. V and J calls and clone size are those listed in that table; D and trimming were worked out from the DNA. Of hundreds of thousands of clones detected, about 86% appear once; the ten largest clones hold 4.1%.

This TCR came from a man aged 25-40 years with acute COVID-19. The rearrangement links TRBV5-4 to TRBJ1-1; D is ambiguous. Sequencing used PBMCs or T cells enriched from blood (not recorded which). The CDR3 protein is CASSQSVLNTEAFF. CDR3 in DNA: TGTGCCAGCAGCCAAAGCGTCTTGAACACTGAAGCTTTCTTT.